This TCR beta chain was observed in a study of blood T cell repertoires in COVID-19. Study summary: Sites in the United States, Italy and Spain provided acute and convalescent COVID-19 samples. Sample material is recorded as cDNA or gDNA derived from T cells, B-cell-depleted T cells, or PBMCs.

This CDR3 is 20 amino acids long. CDR1 is SNHLY and CDR2 is FYNNEI in the germline V gene. V trimming: 4 bases; J trimming: 0 bases; junction bases outside the gene matches: 11. Methods used by the authors: Amplified reference gene primers provided the basis for estimating nucleated cell counts. Sequencing used immunoSEQ multiplex PCR; TCRdb keeps in-frame clones, though not all of them. Clonal size and the V and J genes are those of that table, whereas D and trimming came from the DNA. Of under 200,000 clones listed, roughly 80% are singletons. V and J are TRBV2 and TRBJ2-6; TRBD2 aligns across 11 bases. Sequencing input: peripheral blood. This TCR derives from an elderly woman with acute or convalescent COVID-19. CDR3 sequence (DNA): TGTGCCAGCAGTGGTCGGAGTAGCGGGGGGGTCCCCTCTGGGGCCAACGTCCTGACTTTC. This sequence encodes CASSGRSSGGVPSGANVLTF.